One and the same sample provided the 14 T cell receptor beta chains below, sequenced in a study of cytomegalovirus exposure and HLA in healthy donors (dated by TCRdb to 2016 to 2017). The protocol used for the library was the immunoSEQ multiplex PCR assay. The multiplex PCR relied on a mix of 60 forward primers for TCR Vbeta segments and 13 reverse primers for TCR Jbeta segments. TCRdb carries this immuneACCESS record with in-frame sequences only. Its versions omit some clonotypes, under half of them owing to an unresolved V gene in the studies checked, with the rest unexplained. In all, the sample holds some 210,000 clones, and roughly 80% of those were seen once. Jointly, the top ten make up around 4% of the sample. Sequencing was performed on PBMCs. All receptors come from a male donor in good health and CMV-seronegative.

This chain joins TRBV27 and TRBJ2-1; TRBD2 might be the D (6 bases). The CDR3 spans 16 residues. Looked up from germline, CDR1 is MNHEY and CDR2 is SMNVEV (reference sequence). Trimming took off 5 bases at V and 9 bases at J, with 23 bases between the two ends. The CDR3: CASSVIPAGLWSEQFF. The CDR3 DNA follows: TGTGCCAGCAGTGTAATTCCAGCGGGCCTCTGGAGTGAGCAGTTCTTC.

This sequence joins TRBV2 and TRBJ2-3; D call uncertain. The CDR3 totals 15 residues. Trimming stripped 2 bases from V and 0 bases from J, with 9 bases between. Germline V gives CDR1 SNHLY, CDR2 FYNNEI. In nucleotides, the CDR3 is TGTGCCAGCAGTGAACAGTTCCTTAGCACAGATACGCAGTATTTT. This sequence encodes CASSEQFLSTDTQYF.

The chain carries TRBV18 and TRBJ1-4; D might be TRBD1 (6 bases). V was pared by 8 bases and J by 7 bases, with 26 bases between. The CDR3 has 17 amino acids. The germline V gene has CDR1 KGHSH and CDR2 LQKENI. CDR3 loop: CASTDQTPGGGSEKLFF. CDR3 in DNA: TGTGCCAGCACCGACCAAACCCCGGGGGGCGGAAGTGAAAAACTGTTTTTT.

CDR3 loop: CASSLAWRNTDTQYF. CDR3 sequence (DNA): TGTGCCAGCAGTCTCGCCTGGAGGAACACAGATACGCAGTATTTT. This rearrangement joins TRBV7-8 to TRBJ2-3; TRBD2 might be the D (5 bases). The CDR3 length is 15 residues. V gave up 6 bases and J gave up 2 bases, with 15 bases separating them. CDR1 is SGHVS and CDR2 is FQNEAQ in the germline V gene.

The chain recombines TRBV7-6 with TRBJ2-1, with 9 bases that match TRBD2. V trimming: 2 bases; J trimming: 3 bases; junction bases outside the gene matches: 2. CDR1 and CDR2 (germline): SGHVS, FNYEAQ. The CDR3 is 15 residues long. In nucleotides, the CDR3 is TGTGCCAGCAGCTTACGTAGCGGGAGCTACAATGAGCAGTTCTTC. Translating gives CASSLRSGSYNEQFF. Filled out from reference TRBV7-6 and TRBJ2-1, the complete variable domain reads GAGVSQSPRYKVTKRGQDVALRCDPISGHVSLYWYRQALGQGPEFLTYFNYEAQQDKSGLPNDRFSAERPEGSISTLTIQRTEQRDSAMYRCASSLRSGSYNEQFFGPGTRLTVL.

The chain recombines TRBV6-4 with TRBJ2-1; 14 bases agree with TRBD2. CDR1 is MRHNA, CDR2 SNTAGT, per germline. CDR3 length: 16 amino acids. The V gene end was trimmed by 4 bases and the J gene end by 6 bases; junction bases not matched to a gene: 5. The CDR3 reads CASSAQTSGRGNEQFF. The CDR3 nucleotides are TGTGCCAGCAGTGCCCAGACTAGCGGGAGGGGCAATGAGCAGTTCTTC.

This rearrangement joins TRBV21-1 to TRBJ2-5; TRBD2, the D gene given by the table, was not confirmed from the DNA. The J call may be incorrect, as the DNA end agrees better with TRBJ2-7. TRBV21-1 is deemed a pseudogene. This CDR3 region has 16 residues. The CDR3 loop is CASSAPAGGYSYEQYF. The DNA of the CDR3 is TGTGCCAGCAGCGCTCCAGCGGGAGGCTACTCCTACGAGCAGTACTTC.

V is TRBV21-1 and J is TRBJ2-7; whether TRBD2, the table's D call, matches the DNA was not checked. TRBV21-1 is an annotated pseudogene. The CDR3 covers 15 residues. CDR3 nucleotides: TGTGCCAGCAGCAAAGTGGGTAGCGGTTGCTACGAGCAGTACTTC. Translation: CASSKVGSGCYEQYF.

The gene calls are TRBV2 and TRBJ1-4; 10 bases line up with TRBD1. Germline lookup yields CDR1 SNHLY and CDR2 FYNNEI. The CDR3 runs to 14 residues. V gave up 7 bases and J gave up 7 bases; unmatched junction bases: 6. CDR3 protein: CASNRQGAREKLFF. The CDR3 region has the DNA TGTGCCAGCAACCGACAGGGGGCGCGTGAAAAACTGTTTTTT.

This chain's CDR3 is CASSLGGGPNQPQHF. Written as DNA, the CDR3 is TGTGCCAGCAGCTTAGGGGGGGGACCAAATCAGCCCCAGCATTTT. The chain recombines TRBV7-6 with TRBJ1-5; D may be TRBD1 (5 bases). V lost 1 base to trimming and J lost 4 bases, with 11 bases between them. CDR1 and CDR2 (germline): SGHVS, FNYEAQ. CDR3 length equals 15 residues.

The chain has TRBV27 and TRBJ2-7; D possibly corresponds to TRBD1 (6 bases). From germline, CDR1 is MNHEY and CDR2 SMNVEV (reference sequence). The ends were cut back, 8 bases at V and 2 bases at J, with 13 bases in the middle. There are 13 residues in the CDR3. Here the CDR3 reads CASLDWDTYEQYF. CDR3 in DNA: TGTGCCAGCCTAGATTGGGACACCTACGAGCAGTACTTC.

For the CDR3, the DNA is TGTGCCAGCAGTCGGACAGCTTATAGCAATCAGCCCCAGCATTTT. The encoded protein is CASSRTAYSNQPQHF. This chain joins TRBV2 and TRBJ1-5; TRBD1 might be the D (6 bases). V was trimmed by 5 bases and J by 0 bases, leaving 11 bases between them. This CDR3 spans 15 amino acids. Germline CDR1 and CDR2: SNHLY and FYNNEI.

V gene TRBV9 combines with J gene TRBJ2-2; 9 bases are shared with TRBD2. The CDR3 contains 15 residues. Germline lookup yields CDR1 SGDLS and CDR2 YYNGEE. V trimming: 0 bases; J trimming: 4 bases; junction bases outside the gene matches: 1. The DNA of the CDR3 is TGTGCCAGCAGCGTAGAGGGACTAGCCACCGGGGAGCTGTTTTTT. The encoded protein is CASSVEGLATGELFF.

Regarding this clone: At one boundary the junction diverges from the germline segment, which might be a read error. The rearrangement joins TRBV28 to TRBJ1-1; D possibly corresponds to TRBD1 (6 bases). The CDR3 spans 16 residues. Germline-derived CDR1 and CDR2 are MDHEN and SYDVKM. CDR3 protein: CASLPWPQGMNSEAFF. CDR3 bases: TGTGCCAGCTTACCTTGGCCCCAGGGGATGAACAGTGAAGCTTTCTTT.